This TCR beta chain was identified in a study of cytomegalovirus exposure and HLA in healthy donors. Study-level findings and limits: Previously analyzed data showed that most TCR beta V segments were productive at a frequency of about 87% or about 30%. TCR beta chains numbering under 200 were designated cytomegalovirus-associated.

In its sample, this clone was seen a few times. Its antigen is not identified. From germline, CDR1 is SGHKS and CDR2 YYEKEE (reference sequence). V was clipped by 0 bases and J by 0 bases, with 19 bases between them. This CDR3 spans 20 amino acids. It was with 60 Vbeta and 13 Jbeta primers that the PCR ran. Profiled with immunoSEQ multiplex PCR; TCRdb holds only in-frame clones, not every one. The repertoire consists of approximately 190,000 clones, with approximately 77% occurring once and the leading ten covering roughly 3.1%. V is TRBV5-5 and J is TRBJ2-6; D perhaps matches TRBD1 (8 bases). The TCR comes from a man in his forties in good health and CMV-seropositive. Input material: PBMCs. The DNA of the CDR3 is TGTGCCAGCAGCTTGGTGGGAGGGACAGGTTACAACTCTGGGGCCAACGTCCTGACTTTC. It is translated as CASSLVGGTGYNSGANVLTF.